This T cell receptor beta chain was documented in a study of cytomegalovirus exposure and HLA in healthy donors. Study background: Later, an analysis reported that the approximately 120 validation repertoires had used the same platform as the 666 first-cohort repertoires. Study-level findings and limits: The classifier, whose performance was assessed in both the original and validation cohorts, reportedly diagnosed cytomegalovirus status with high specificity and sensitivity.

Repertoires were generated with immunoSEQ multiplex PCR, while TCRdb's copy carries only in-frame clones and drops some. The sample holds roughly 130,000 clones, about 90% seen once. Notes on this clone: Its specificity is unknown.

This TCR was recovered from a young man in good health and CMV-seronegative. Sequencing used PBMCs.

The CDR3 is CASSQEGFRGEDTIYF. The CDR3 coding sequence is TGCGCCAGCAGCCAAGAAGGCTTTCGGGGGGAAGACACCATATATTTT. This rearrangement joins TRBV4-1 to TRBJ1-3; D may be TRBD1 (5 bases). V gave up 0 bases and J gave up 8 bases, with 17 bases separating them. The CDR3 is 16 amino acids. Germline CDR1 MGHRA, CDR2 YSYEKL.